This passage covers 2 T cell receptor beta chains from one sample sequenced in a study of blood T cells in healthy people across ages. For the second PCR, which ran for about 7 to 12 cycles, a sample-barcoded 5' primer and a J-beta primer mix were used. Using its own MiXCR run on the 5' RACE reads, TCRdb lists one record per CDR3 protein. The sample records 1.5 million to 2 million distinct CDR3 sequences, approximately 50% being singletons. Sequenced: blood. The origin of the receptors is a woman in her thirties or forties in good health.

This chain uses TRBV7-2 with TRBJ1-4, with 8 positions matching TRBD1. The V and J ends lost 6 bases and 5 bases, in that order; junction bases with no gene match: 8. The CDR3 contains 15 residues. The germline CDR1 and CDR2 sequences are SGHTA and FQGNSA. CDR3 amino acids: CASSATGVLNEKLFF. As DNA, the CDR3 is TGTGCCAGCAGTGCGACAGGGGTCTTGAATGAAAAACTGTTTTTT. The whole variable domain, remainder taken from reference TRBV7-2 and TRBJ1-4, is GAGVSQSPSNKVTEKGKDVELRCDPISGHTALYWYRQSLGQGLEFLIYFQGNSAPDKSGLPSDRFSAERTGGSVSTLTIQRTQQEDSAVYLCASSATGVLNEKLFFGSGTQLSVL.

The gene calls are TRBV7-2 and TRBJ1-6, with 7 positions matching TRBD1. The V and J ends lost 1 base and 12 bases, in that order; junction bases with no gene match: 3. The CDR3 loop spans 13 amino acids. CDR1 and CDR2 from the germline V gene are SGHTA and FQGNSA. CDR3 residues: CASSLGQGLPLHF. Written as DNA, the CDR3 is TGTGCCAGCAGCTTAGGACAGGGCTTACCCCTCCACTTT.